This TCR beta chain was identified in a study of blood T cell repertoires in COVID-19 (dated by TCRdb to 2018 to 2021). In terms of the full investigation: The collaborator samples originated in the United States, Italy and Spain and spanned the acute and convalescent phases of COVID-19. The material from the prospective study consisted of cDNA or gDNA derived from T cells, B-cell-depleted T cells, or PBMCs. The dataset comprised deeply sampled blood TCRbeta repertoires from subjects exposed to, actively infected with, or recovered from COVID-19. The repertoires were released in a freely available public database meant as a resource for research on the immune response to SARS-CoV-2. The samples were drawn from two sources: the first 160 participants of the ongoing ImmuneRACE study, and about 1,300 subjects contributed by 6 global collaborators. The sample metadata nearly always contained a de-identified subject ID, COVID-19 status, age in years and sex. Where available, HLA class I and class II types were taken from metadata supplied by the sample provider and were not determined by assay-based typing.

Of note for this clone: The clone's antigen remains unknown. Base qualities are not provided; no much larger clone lies one nucleotide away.

Collaborating institutions collected whole blood in K2EDTA tubes following their own protocols. For TCRbeta analysis, collaborator samples were shipped as frozen whole blood, as isolated PBMCs, or as DNA extracted from either sample type. The CDR3 contains 12 residues, cysteine and phenylalanine counted. Just CDR3 DNA is preserved here, 36 bases in frame from base 1. As encoded in the germline V gene, CDR1 is SQVTM while CDR2 is ANQGSEA. Between the V and J ends, shortened by 7 bases and 0 bases respectively, the junction contains 10 bases. TCRbeta CDR3 regions were amplified from genomic DNA using the immunoSEQ Assay, a bias-controlled multiplex PCR. The study's processing was this. The number of nucleated cells in each sample was estimated from the amplification of reference gene primers within the assay. To quantify the absolute abundance of each unique TCRbeta CDR3 rearrangement, sequence reads were collapsed and filtered. Productive Simpson clonality was computed per sample as the square root of Simpson's diversity index over productive rearrangements. The table comes from immuneACCESS by way of TCRdb, which keeps in-frame sequences with V and J called. Part of the clones is missing from these tables; in studies checked, under half for an unresolved V gene and the rest for unknown reasons. V, J and clone size are those of that table, while D and trimming were read from the DNA. This sample has 250,000 to 350,000 clones in its table, and about 89% of those were observed once. The ten largest account for about 0.8% of the sample.

Results and caveats for the whole study, not just this receptor: How much clinical and demographic metadata was included differed by source and by participant, and the metadata was provided uncurated.

The TCR was taken from a man aged 25-40 years with acute or convalescent COVID-19. This chain joins TRBV29-1 to TRBJ2-7; TRBD1 is a possible D gene, resting on 5 matching bases. The sample comprised peripheral blood. Read as DNA, the sequence is TGCAGCGCGATGACAGCCTCCTACGAGCAGTACTTC. It specifies CSAMTASYEQYF.